These 8 T cell receptor beta chains came from one sample sequenced in a study of blood T cell repertoires in COVID-19. Data came from immunoSEQ multiplex PCR; TCRdb stores just in-frame clones and leaves some out. The data show more than 200,000 clones, with around 88% seen just once and 3.5% to 5% held by the top ten. Sequenced: PBMCs or T cells enriched from blood (not recorded which). These receptors originate from a woman aged 30 to 39 who had recovered from COVID-19.

The rearrangement links TRBV7-9 to TRBJ1-1, with 9 bases aligning to TRBD1. J lost 1 base, V lost 5 bases, and 8 bases had no gene match. Germline CDR1 and CDR2: SEHNR and FQNEAQ (reference sequence). The CDR3 loop spans 16 amino acids. The CDR3 DNA reads as TGTGCCAGCAGCCAAAAATGGGACAGGGCGAACACTGAAGCTTTCTTT. Protein product: CASSQKWDRANTEAFF.

The V gene is TRBV28, the J gene TRBJ2-1, with 8 bases that match TRBD2. V shed 4 bases, J shed 1 base, and the junction held 6 bases outside the gene matches. CDR3 length: 16 residues. In germline, CDR1 is MDHEN, CDR2 SYDVKM. CDR3 bases: TGTGCCAGCAGTTGGGGGAGCGGGAGTTCCTACAATGAGCAGTTCTTC. Protein sequence: CASSWGSGSSYNEQFF.

This clone has just one count. The chain couples TRBV19 to TRBJ2-7, with TRBD2 matching over 12 bases. Per the germline V gene, CDR1 is LNHDA and CDR2 is SQIVND (reference sequence). The CDR3 covers 15 residues. V dropped 4 bases and J dropped 4; count of bases not matched to a gene: 5. CDR3: CASSRRLAGVYEQYF. Here the CDR3 DNA reads TGTGCCAGTAGTAGGCGACTAGCGGGAGTTTACGAGCAGTACTTC.

The V gene is TRBV4-1, the J gene TRBJ2-7, with a possible D match to TRBD2 (7 bases). This CDR3 region has 18 residues. CDR1 is MGHRA, CDR2 YSYEKL, per germline. V was clipped by 0 bases and J by 4 bases, with 22 bases between them. CDR3 bases: TGCGCCAGCAGCCAAGAAGGGGGGGCGGGGAATCGGAGGTACGAGCAGTACTTC. This codes for CASSQEGGAGNRRYEQYF.

The J gene is TRBJ2-1, the V gene TRBV7-3; D might be TRBD2 (6 bases). The CDR3 loop spans 15 amino acids. V was shortened by 4 bases and J by 1 base, with 11 bases between the two germline ends. Germline values: CDR1 SGHTA, CDR2 FQGTGA. The CDR3 here is CASSSMSGSYNEQFF. The CDR3 nucleotides read TGTGCCAGCAGCTCTATGAGCGGGTCCTACAATGAGCAGTTCTTC.

The chain is built from TRBV9 and TRBJ2-1; 8 bases line up with TRBD2. V was clipped by 0 bases and J by 0 bases; unmatched bases: 5. CDR1 and CDR2 from the germline V gene are SGDLS and YYNGEE. The CDR3 runs 17 residues. The DNA for the CDR3 is TGTGCCAGCAGCGTAGCGGGAGGGCCAAGCTCCTACAATGAGCAGTTCTTC. Amino acid sequence: CASSVAGGPSSYNEQFF.

The chain uses TRBV4-2 and TRBJ2-2; 13 bases map to TRBD2. Per germline, CDR1 LGHNA and CDR2 YNFKEQ. V gave up 1 base and J gave up 4 bases; unmatched junction bases: 6. The CDR3 is 18 amino acids. The CDR3 DNA sequence: TGTGCCAGCAGCCAAGGATGGTGGACTAGCGGGGGCACCGGGGAGCTGTTTTTT. Translated: CASSQGWWTSGGTGELFF.

The chain is built from TRBV11-2 and TRBJ1-2; D not certain. The CDR3 sequence is 13 residues long. Germline CDR1 SGHAT, CDR2 FQNNGV. The V and J ends lost 1 base and 6 bases respectively, with 9 bases between them. The CDR3 sequence is CASSLVYSHGYTF. The DNA for the CDR3 is TGTGCCAGCAGCTTAGTTTACAGCCATGGCTACACCTTC.